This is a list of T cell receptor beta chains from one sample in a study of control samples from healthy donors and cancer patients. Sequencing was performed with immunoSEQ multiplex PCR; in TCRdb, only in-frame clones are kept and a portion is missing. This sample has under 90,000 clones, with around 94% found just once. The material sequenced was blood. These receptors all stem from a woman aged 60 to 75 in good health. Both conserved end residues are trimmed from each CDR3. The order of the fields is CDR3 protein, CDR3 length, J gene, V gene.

ASGGPGTGEYSNQPQH,16,TRBJ1-5,TRBV2
ASSWGGAPTSTEAF,14,TRBJ1-1,TRBV5-1
ASRETPGLSRSNQPQH,16,TRBJ1-5,TRBV6-1
ARRHEVDYGYT,11,TRBJ1-2,TRBV7-9
ASSLATGHQYEQY,13,TRBJ2-7,TRBV7-9
ASSTERGARNSPLH,14,TRBJ1-6,TRBV23-1
ASSLEGQTRPGNTIY,15,TRBJ1-3,TRBV5-5
ASSQWTGDNQPQH,13,TRBJ1-5,TRBV4-1
ASSSDRGTSPLH,12,TRBJ1-6,TRBV5-1
ASSESGRTWGNEQF,14,TRBJ2-1,TRBV10-1
ASQGYRLQNTEAF,13,TRBJ1-1,TRBV27
ASSVSSTPDTQY,12,TRBJ2-3,TRBV9
ASSRGRGLDEQY,12,TRBJ2-7,TRBV7-9
ASSPNNEQF,9,TRBJ2-1,TRBV6-2/TRBV6-3
ASSLYENEQF,10,TRBJ2-1,TRBV12-3/TRBV12-4
ASSQSGRRNGQF,12,TRBJ2-1,TRBV4-1
ASSQQGTSGSDEQF,14,TRBJ2-1,TRBV4-2
ASRGRGPTHGYT,12,TRBJ1-2,TRBV19
AWRGSGRAVGELF,13,TRBJ2-2,TRBV30
ASSEERRAYGYT,12,TRBJ1-2,TRBV6-1